Detailed here is one T cell receptor (beta chain). These data come from a study of OX40 agonist ivuxolimab in advanced cancers. On the study more broadly: Patients assigned to dose escalation were diagnosed with hepatocellular carcinoma, melanoma, renal cell or head and neck cancer. Of the patients, three showed partial responses, one with hepatocellular carcinoma and two with cutaneous melanoma.

Sequencing was performed with immunoSEQ multiplex PCR; in TCRdb, only in-frame clones are kept and a portion is missing. The sample consists of some 80,000 clones, roughly 92% of them appearing once. This receptor was obtained from an adult with an advanced solid tumor such as melanoma, head and neck, liver or kidney cancer. The sequencing used CD4+ or CD8+ T cells sorted from blood, collected in a trial of the OX40 agonist ivuxolimab.

The CDR3 nucleotides read TGCGCCAGCGGGACAGGGATCGGCCAGCCCCAGCATTTT. This translates into CASGTGIGQPQHF. The chain employs TRBV10-2 and TRBJ1-5; 9 bases align to TRBD1. In germline, CDR1 is WSHSY, CDR2 SAAADI. The CDR3 spans 13 residues. V was clipped by 8 bases and J by 7 bases; unmatched bases: 6.